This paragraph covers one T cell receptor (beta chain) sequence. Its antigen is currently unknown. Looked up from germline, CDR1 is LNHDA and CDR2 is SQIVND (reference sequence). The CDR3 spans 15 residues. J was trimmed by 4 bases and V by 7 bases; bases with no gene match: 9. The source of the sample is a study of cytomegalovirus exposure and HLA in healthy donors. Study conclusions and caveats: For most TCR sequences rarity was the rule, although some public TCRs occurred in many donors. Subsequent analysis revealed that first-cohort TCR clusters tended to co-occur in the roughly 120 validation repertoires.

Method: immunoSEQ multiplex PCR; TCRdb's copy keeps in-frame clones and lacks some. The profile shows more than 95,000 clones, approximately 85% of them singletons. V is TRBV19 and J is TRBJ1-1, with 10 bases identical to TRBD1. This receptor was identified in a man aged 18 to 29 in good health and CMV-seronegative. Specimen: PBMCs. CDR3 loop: CASTPWDRGSTEAFF. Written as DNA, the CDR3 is TGTGCCAGTACCCCCTGGGACAGGGGTTCCACTGAAGCTTTCTTT. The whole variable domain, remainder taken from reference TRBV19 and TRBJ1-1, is DGGITQSPKYLFRKEGQNVTLSCEQNLNHDAMYWYRQDPGQGLRLIYYSQIVNDFQKGDIAEGYSVSREKKESFPLTVTSAQKNPTAFYLCASTPWDRGSTEAFFGQGTRLTVV.